This T cell receptor beta chain is from a study of T-cell reconstitution after alpha-beta-depleted transplantation in children. Unique molecular identifiers were built into the TCRbeta library. TCRdb re-derived calls from the PCR reads in MiXCR, one entry per CDR3 protein. The table includes some 500,000 distinct CDR3 sequences, 32% detected once. V shed 2 bases and J 6 bases; nucleotides not matched to a gene: 7. The germline CDR1 and CDR2 sequences are GTSNPN and SVGIG (reference sequence). CDR3 size: 15 residues. This TCR derives from a human donor who donated a stem cell graft to a child with aplastic anemia. Material: PBMCs from the stem cell graft donor, obtained from the stem cell graft. The chain carries TRBV30 and TRBJ1-6; 7 nucleotides align to TRBD1. This CDR3 is CAWSRTGQTNSPLHF. The CDR3 bases are TGTGCCTGGAGTAGGACAGGACAAACTAATTCACCCCTCCACTTT.